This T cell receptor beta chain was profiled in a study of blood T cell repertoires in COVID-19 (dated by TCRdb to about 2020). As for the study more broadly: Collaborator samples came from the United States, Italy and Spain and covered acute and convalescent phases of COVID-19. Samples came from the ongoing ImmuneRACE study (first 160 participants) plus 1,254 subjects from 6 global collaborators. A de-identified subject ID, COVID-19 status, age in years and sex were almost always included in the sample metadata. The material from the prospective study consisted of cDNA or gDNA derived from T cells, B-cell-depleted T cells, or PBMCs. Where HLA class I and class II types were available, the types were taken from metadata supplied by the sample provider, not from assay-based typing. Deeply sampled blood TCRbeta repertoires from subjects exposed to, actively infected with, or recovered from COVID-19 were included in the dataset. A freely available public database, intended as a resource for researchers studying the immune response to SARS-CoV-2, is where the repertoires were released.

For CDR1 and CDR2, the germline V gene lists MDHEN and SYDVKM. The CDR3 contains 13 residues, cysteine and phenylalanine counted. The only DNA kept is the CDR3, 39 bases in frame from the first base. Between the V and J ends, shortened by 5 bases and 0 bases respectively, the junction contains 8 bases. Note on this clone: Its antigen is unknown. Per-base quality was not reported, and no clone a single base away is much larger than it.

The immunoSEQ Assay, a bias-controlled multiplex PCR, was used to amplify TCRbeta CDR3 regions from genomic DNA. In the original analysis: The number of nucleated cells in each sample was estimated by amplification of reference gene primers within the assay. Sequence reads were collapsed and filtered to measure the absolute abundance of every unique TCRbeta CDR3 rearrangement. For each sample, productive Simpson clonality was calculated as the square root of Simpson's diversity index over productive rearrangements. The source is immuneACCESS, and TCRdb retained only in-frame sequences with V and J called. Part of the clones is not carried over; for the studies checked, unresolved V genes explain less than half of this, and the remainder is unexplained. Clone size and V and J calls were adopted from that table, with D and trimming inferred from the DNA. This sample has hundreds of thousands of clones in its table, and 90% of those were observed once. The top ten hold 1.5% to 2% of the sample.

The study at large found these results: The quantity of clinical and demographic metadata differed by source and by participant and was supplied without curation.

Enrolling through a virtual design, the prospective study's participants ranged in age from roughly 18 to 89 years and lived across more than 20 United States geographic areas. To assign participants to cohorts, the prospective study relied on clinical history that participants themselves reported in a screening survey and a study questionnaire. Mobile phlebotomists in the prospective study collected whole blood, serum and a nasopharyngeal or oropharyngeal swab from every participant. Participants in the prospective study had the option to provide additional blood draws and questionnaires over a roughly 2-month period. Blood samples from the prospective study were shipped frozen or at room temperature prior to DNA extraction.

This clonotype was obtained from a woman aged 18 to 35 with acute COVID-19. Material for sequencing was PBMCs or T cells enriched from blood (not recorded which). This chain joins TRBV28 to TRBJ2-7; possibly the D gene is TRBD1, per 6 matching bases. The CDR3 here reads CASSGTPSYEQYF. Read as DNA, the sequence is TGTGCCAGCAGTGGGACACCCTCCTACGAGCAGTACTTC.